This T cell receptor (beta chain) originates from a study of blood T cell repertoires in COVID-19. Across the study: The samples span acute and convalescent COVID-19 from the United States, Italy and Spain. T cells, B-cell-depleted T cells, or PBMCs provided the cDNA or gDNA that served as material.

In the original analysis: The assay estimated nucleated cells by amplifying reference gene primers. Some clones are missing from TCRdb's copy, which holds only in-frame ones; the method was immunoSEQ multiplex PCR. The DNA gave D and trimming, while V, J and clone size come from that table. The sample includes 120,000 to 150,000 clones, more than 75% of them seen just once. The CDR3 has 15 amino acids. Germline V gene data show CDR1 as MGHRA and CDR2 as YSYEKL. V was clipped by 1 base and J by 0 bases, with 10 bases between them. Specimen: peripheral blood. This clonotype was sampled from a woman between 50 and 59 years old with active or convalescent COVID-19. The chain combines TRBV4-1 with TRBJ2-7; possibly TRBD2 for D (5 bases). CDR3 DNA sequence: TGCGCCAGCAGCCAAGTTTATGGGAGCTCCTACGAGCAGTACTTC. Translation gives CASSQVYGSSYEQYF.